The 18 T cell receptor beta chains below all came from one sample that was sequenced in a study of cytomegalovirus exposure and HLA in healthy donors. Researchers ran the PCR with 60 Vbeta and 13 Jbeta primers. Produced via immunoSEQ multiplex PCR; TCRdb's table is partial and in-frame only. Among around 37,000 clones listed, roughly 82% were seen once. What was sequenced was PBMCs. The receptors were sampled from a woman aged 18-29 years in good health and CMV-seropositive.

The chain employs TRBV28 and TRBJ2-7; 7 positions agree with TRBD1. The CDR3 has 12 residues. Trimming cost V 5 bases and J 9 bases; bases outside gene matches: 7. Germline-derived CDR1 and CDR2 are MDHEN and SYDVKM. The CDR3 sequence is CASSEGARGQYF. The DNA of the CDR3 is TGTGCCAGCAGTGAGGGGGCTCGGGGGCAGTACTTC.

The genes are TRBV19 and TRBJ2-7; a weak D match, TRBD1 (5 bases). This CDR3 is built from 14 residues. CDR1 is LNHDA, CDR2 SQIVND, per germline (reference sequence). V lost 6 bases, J lost 4 bases, and 16 bases lay in between. As DNA, the CDR3 is TGTGCCAGTAGCCCCCAGGGAAGTTGGTACGAGCAGTACTTC. This codes for CASSPQGSWYEQYF.

The chain carries TRBV19 and TRBJ1-2, with D uncertain. Per germline, CDR1 LNHDA and CDR2 SQIVND (reference sequence). CDR3 size: 13 residues. Trimming cost V 3 bases and J 6 bases, with 11 bases left between them. The DNA for the CDR3 is TGTGCCAGTAGTATTCTCCCCAGTGATGGCTACACCTTC. It encodes CASSILPSDGYTF. Full variable domain (rest looked up from reference TRBV19 and TRBJ1-2): DGGITQSPKYLFRKEGQNVTLSCEQNLNHDAMYWYRQDPGQGLRLIYYSQIVNDFQKGDIAEGYSVSREKKESFPLTVTSAQKNPTAFYLCASSILPSDGYTFGSGTRLTVV.

The chain has TRBV28 and TRBJ2-1; TRBD1 matches 9 bases. CDR1 and CDR2 from the germline V gene are MDHEN and SYDVKM. This CDR3 spans 15 amino acids. V shed 8 bases, J shed 7 bases, and the junction held 12 bases outside the gene matches. The CDR3 coding sequence is TGTGCCAGCCGCCCCGGGACAGGGCTACGGAATGAGCAGTTCTTC. Translated, it gives CASRPGTGLRNEQFF. The full variable domain, in which reference TRBV28 and TRBJ2-1 provide the parts outside the CDR3, is DVKVTQSSRYLVKRTGEKVFLECVQDMDHENMFWYRQDPGLGLRLIYFSYDVKMKEKGDIPEGYSVSREKKERFSLILESASTNQTSMYLCASRPGTGLRNEQFFGPGTRLTVL.

The chain is built from TRBV15 and TRBJ1-1, with D perhaps TRBD1 (5 bases). Germline CDR1 reads LNHNV; CDR2 reads YYDKDF (reference sequence). The length of the CDR3 is 15 residues. The V end lost 0 bases, the J end lost 4 bases, and 12 bases lay between the germline ends. The CDR3 DNA reads as TGTGCCACCAGCAGAGATCTGGCAGGGTCCACTGAAGCTTTCTTT. This translates into CATSRDLAGSTEAFF.

The chain employs TRBV4-1 and TRBJ2-7; D may be TRBD1 (6 bases). CDR3 length: 13 amino acids. V was cut by 4 bases and J by 0 bases, with 7 bases left in between. In germline, CDR1 is MGHRA, CDR2 YSYEKL. CDR3 sequence: CASSRQDSYEQYF. CDR3 coding DNA: TGCGCCAGCAGCCGACAGGACTCCTACGAGCAGTACTTC.

This clone was picked up a small number of times. The junction shows a germline mismatch at one end, possibly a read error. The chain has TRBV5-4 and TRBJ2-7; maybe TRBD1 (6 bases). Germline CDR1 reads SGHNT; CDR2 reads YYREEE (reference sequence). The CDR3 consists of 16 residues. CDR3 protein: CASSQDIAQGVDEQYF. The CDR3 coding sequence is TGCGCCAGCAGCCAAGATATCGCACAGGGTGTCGACGAGCAGTACTTC.

This chain joins TRBV7-2 and TRBJ2-5; maybe TRBD1 (6 bases). Trimming shortened V by 7 bases and J by 5 bases, and 23 bases separated the two germline ends. Germline CDR1 and CDR2: SGHTA and FQGNSA. The CDR3 loop spans 16 amino acids. For the CDR3, the DNA is TGTGCCAGCACTGCCGCCTCTGGGGGCCGCGGGGAGACCCAGTACTTC. Translated, it gives CASTAASGGRGETQYF.

The V call is TRBV5-6, the J call TRBJ2-3; tentative D call: TRBD2 (6 bases). The germline V gene encodes CDR1 SGHDT and CDR2 YYEEEE. The V gene lost 1 base and the J gene lost 0 bases, with 9 bases spanning the gap. The CDR3 has 15 residues. The CDR3 DNA reads TGTGCCAGCAGCTTGTTAGCGGAAAGCACAGATACGCAGTATTTT. Translated, it gives CASSLLAESTDTQYF.

V is TRBV30 and J is TRBJ2-1; 8 bases agree with TRBD1. The CDR3 totals 16 residues. J gave up 5 bases and V 2 bases, and 11 bases lay outside the gene matches. The V gene's germline CDR1 is GTSNPN and CDR2 SVGIG (reference sequence). The CDR3 DNA reads as TGTGCCTGGAGTATAAGATCCGGGACAGGTGACAATGAGCAGTTCTTC. This gives the protein CAWSIRSGTGDNEQFF.

The chain joins TRBV28 to TRBJ2-7, with 8 positions matching TRBD1. The CDR3 has 12 residues. From germline, CDR1 is MDHEN and CDR2 SYDVKM. V lost 10 bases to trimming and J lost 2 bases; unmatched junction nucleotides: 4. CDR3 sequence (DNA): TGTGCCACGACAGGGGCGCCCTACGAGCAGTACTTC. It translates to CATTGAPYEQYF. Full variable domain (remainder filled in from reference TRBV28 and TRBJ2-7): DVKVTQSSRYLVKRTGEKVFLECVQDMDHENMFWYRQDPGLGLRLIYFSYDVKMKEKGDIPEGYSVSREKKERFSLILESASTNQTSMYLCATTGAPYEQYFGPGTRLTVT.

This clone was observed a handful of times. The V and J genes are TRBV25-1 and TRBJ2-3; weak D call: TRBD1 (6 bases). The CDR3 has 13 residues. Germline CDR1 is MGHDK and CDR2 is SYGVNS. CDR3 bases: TGTGCTGCCCTGAGGCAGGGGACAGATACGCAGTATTTT. This sequence encodes CAALRQGTDTQYF.

J is TRBJ1-1 and V is TRBV27; 7 bases agree with TRBD1. V trimming: 6 bases; J trimming: 4 bases; junction bases outside the gene matches: 8. The CDR3 runs 14 residues. Per germline, CDR1 MNHEY and CDR2 SMNVEV (reference sequence). The CDR3 loop is CASRLGGPSTEAFF. CDR3 bases: TGTGCCAGCAGGCTAGGGGGCCCAAGCACTGAAGCTTTCTTT.

This clone was seen a handful of times. The V call is TRBV9, the J call TRBJ2-1; 9 nucleotides line up with TRBD2. The CDR3 is made up of 17 amino acids. The junction had 9 bases not matched to a gene; V was cut back by 3 bases and J by 2 bases. CDR1 is SGDLS, CDR2 YYNGEE, per germline. DNA of the CDR3: TGTGCCAGCAGCGGGGGTAGCGGGAGCGCAACCTACAATGAGCAGTTCTTC. This gives the protein CASSGGSGSATYNEQFF.

The CDR3 sequence: CASSLRQETLANYGYTF. In DNA, the CDR3 is TGTGCCAGCTCACTGAGACAGGAAACTCTGGCTAACTATGGCTACACCTTC. This rearrangement joins TRBV18 to TRBJ1-2; D perhaps matches TRBD1 (6 bases). V was clipped by 4 bases and J by 0 bases, with 18 bases between them. Germline V lookup: CDR1 KGHSH, CDR2 LQKENI. CDR3 size: 17 residues.

The chain has TRBV30 and TRBJ2-2, with D maybe TRBD1 (5 bases). The CDR3 extends over 15 amino acids. Trimming took 2 bases from V and 5 from J, leaving 15 bases between them. Germline CDR1 reads GTSNPN; CDR2 reads SVGIG (reference sequence). This CDR3 reads CAWSLQGARTGELFF. The CDR3 region has the DNA TGTGCCTGGAGTCTTCAGGGTGCTAGGACCGGGGAGCTGTTTTTT.

J is TRBJ2-7 and V is TRBV2; no clear D gene. Germline loops: CDR1 SNHLY, CDR2 FYNNEI. CDR3 length equals 13 residues. The germline V and J ends were trimmed by 4 bases and 11 bases, with 18 bases remaining between them. In nucleotides, the CDR3 is TGTGCCAGCAGTGGGTCCAGCAGCCGGGTGGAGTACTTC. It translates to CASSGSSSRVEYF.

The chain links TRBV7-6 to TRBJ2-7; 7 bases agree with TRBD2. The CDR3 is 14 residues long. CDR1 SGHVS and CDR2 FNYEAQ come from the germline V gene. V lost 1 base and J lost 2; bases outside the gene matches: 2. The CDR3 loop reads CASSLVRGAYEQYF. DNA for the CDR3: TGTGCCAGCAGCTTAGTACGGGGGGCCTACGAGCAGTACTTC.